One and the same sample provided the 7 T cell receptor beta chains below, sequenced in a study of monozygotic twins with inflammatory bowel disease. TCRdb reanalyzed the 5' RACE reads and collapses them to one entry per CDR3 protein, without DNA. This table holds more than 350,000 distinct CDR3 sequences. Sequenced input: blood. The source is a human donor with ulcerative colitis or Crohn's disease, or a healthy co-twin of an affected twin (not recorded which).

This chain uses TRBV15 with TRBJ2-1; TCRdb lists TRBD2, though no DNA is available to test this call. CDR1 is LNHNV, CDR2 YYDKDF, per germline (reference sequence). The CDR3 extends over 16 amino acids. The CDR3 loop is CATSRTGTSLFNEQFF.

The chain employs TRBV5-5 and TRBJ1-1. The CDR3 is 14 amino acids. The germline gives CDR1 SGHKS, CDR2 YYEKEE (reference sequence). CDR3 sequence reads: CASSADPSSTEAFF.

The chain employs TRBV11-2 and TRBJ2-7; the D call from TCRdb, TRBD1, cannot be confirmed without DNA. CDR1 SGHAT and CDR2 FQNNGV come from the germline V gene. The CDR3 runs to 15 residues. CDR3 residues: CASSLRQGDSYEQYF. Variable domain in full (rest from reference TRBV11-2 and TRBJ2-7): EAGVAQSPRYKIIEKRQSVAFWCNPISGHATLYWYQQILGQGPKLLIQFQNNGVVDDSQLPKDRFSAERLKGVDSTLKIQPAKLEDSAVYLCASSLRQGDSYEQYFGPGTRLTVT.

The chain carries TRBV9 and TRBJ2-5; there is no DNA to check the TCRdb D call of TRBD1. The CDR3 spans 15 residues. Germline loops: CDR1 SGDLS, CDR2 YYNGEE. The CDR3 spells CASSVGGRDIETQYF.

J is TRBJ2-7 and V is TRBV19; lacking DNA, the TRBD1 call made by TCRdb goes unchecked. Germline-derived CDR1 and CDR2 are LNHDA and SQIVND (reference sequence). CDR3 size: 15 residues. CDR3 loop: CASSIDRGLYDEQYF. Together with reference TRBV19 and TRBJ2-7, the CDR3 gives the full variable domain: DGGITQSPKYLFRKEGQNVTLSCEQNLNHDAMYWYRQDPGQGLRLIYYSQIVNDFQKGDIAEGYSVSREKKESFPLTVTSAQKNPTAFYLCASSIDRGLYDEQYFGPGTRLTVT.

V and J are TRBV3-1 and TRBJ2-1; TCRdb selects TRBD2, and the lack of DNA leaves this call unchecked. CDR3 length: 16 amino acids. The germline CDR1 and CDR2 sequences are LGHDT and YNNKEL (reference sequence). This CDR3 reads CASSLSLSGGANEQFF.

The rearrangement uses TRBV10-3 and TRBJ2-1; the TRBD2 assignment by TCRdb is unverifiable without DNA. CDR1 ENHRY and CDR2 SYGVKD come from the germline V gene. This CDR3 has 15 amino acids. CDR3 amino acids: CAISESSRGPNEQFF.